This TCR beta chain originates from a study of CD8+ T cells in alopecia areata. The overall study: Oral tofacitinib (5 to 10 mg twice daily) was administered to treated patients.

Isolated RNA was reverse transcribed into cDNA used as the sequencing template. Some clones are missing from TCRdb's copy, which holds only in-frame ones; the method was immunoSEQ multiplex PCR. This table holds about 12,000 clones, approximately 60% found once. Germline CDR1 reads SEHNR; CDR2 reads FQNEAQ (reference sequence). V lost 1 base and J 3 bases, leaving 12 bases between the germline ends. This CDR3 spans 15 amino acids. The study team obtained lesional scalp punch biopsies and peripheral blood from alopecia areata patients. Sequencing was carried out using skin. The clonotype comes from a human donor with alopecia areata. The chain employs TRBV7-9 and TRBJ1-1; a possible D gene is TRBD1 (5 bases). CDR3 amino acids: CASSLVDGGYTEAFF. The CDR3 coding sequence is TGTGCCAGCAGCTTAGTCGACGGGGGGTACACTGAAGCTTTCTTT.